These T cell receptor beta chains were read from a single sample in a study of early T cells in non-severe SARS-CoV-2 infection. One entry per CDR3 protein results from TCRdb running MiXCR on the 5' RACE reads. Of 80,000 to 95,000 distinct CDR3 sequences in the sample, around 15% were seen once. Sequences were obtained from whole blood. These receptors all stem from an adult who was a healthcare worker with PCR-confirmed SARS-CoV-2 infection or an uninfected control (not recorded which). The CDR3 runs from the conserved cysteine through the conserved F or W. The order of the fields is V gene, clone size, J gene, D gene, CDR3 protein, CDR3 DNA. D genes are given only for firm matches. Clone size is stated in some rows and not others, as once, few, many or a class when expanded.

>TRBV5-1|few|TRBJ2-3|TRBD2
CASSSDEREIASDTQYF
TGCGCCAGCAGCTCGGATGAGCGGGAAATAGCATCTGATACGCAGTATTTT
>TRBV10-3|-|TRBJ2-3|-
CAISESALNTDTQYF
TGTGCCATCAGTGAGTCTGCCCTTAACACAGATACGCAGTATTTT
>TRBV20-1|-|TRBJ2-3|-
CSARNAVPDTQYF
TGCAGTGCTAGAAACGCAGTCCCAGATACGCAGTATTTT
>TRBV12-3/TRBV12-4|many|TRBJ1-4|TRBD1
CASSLSTGGELFF
TGTGCCAGCAGCTTATCGACAGGGGGTGAACTGTTTTTT
>TRBV5-1|-|TRBJ1-3|-
CASSTRSQDRSGNTIYF
TGCGCCAGCAGCACCCGCTCCCAGGACCGCTCTGGAAACACCATATATTTT
>TRBV4-1|few|TRBJ2-5|-
CASSQDFWETQYF
TGCGCCAGCAGCCAAGATTTTTGGGAGACCCAGTACTTC
>TRBV5-1|-|TRBJ2-3|TRBD2
CASSFPSGGLTDTQYF
TGCGCCAGCAGCTTCCCTAGCGGGGGCCTCACAGATACGCAGTATTTT
>TRBV9|-|TRBJ1-1|-
CASSVELRTEAFF
TGTGCCAGCAGCGTAGAACTTCGGACTGAAGCTTTCTTT
>TRBV6-5|few|TRBJ2-1|TRBD2
CASSSIGGEFF
TGTGCCAGCAGTTCCATCGGGGGGGAGTTCTTC
>TRBV11-1|-|TRBJ2-5|-
CASSFLDPASQETQYF
TGTGCCAGCAGCTTTCTTGACCCAGCGAGCCAAGAGACCCAGTACTTC
>TRBV29-1|-|TRBJ1-2|-
CSGGDGYTF
TGTAGCGGGGGCGATGGCTACACCTTC
>TRBV29-1|-|TRBJ2-1|-
CSVEGPGFPYNEQFF
TGCAGCGTTGAGGGGCCGGGGTTTCCCTACAATGAGCAGTTCTTC
>TRBV12-3/TRBV12-4|few|TRBJ2-5|-
CASNNGPETQYF
TGTGCCAGCAATAATGGGCCAGAGACCCAGTACTTC
>TRBV7-3|-|TRBJ2-2|-
CASSLSSTNTGELFF
TGTGCCAGCAGCTTAAGCAGCACGAACACCGGGGAGCTGTTTTTT
>TRBV6-1|-|TRBJ1-5|-
CASSEVAGSNQPQHF
TGTGCCAGCAGTGAAGTCGCAGGGAGCAATCAGCCCCAGCATTTT
>TRBV30|many|TRBJ2-1|TRBD1
CAWSVLQGENEQFF
TGTGCCTGGAGTGTACTTCAGGGGGAAAATGAGCAGTTCTTC
>TRBV18|-|TRBJ2-5|-
CASSPLEFSETQYF
TGTGCCAGCTCACCGCTCGAATTTTCGGAGACCCAGTACTTC
>TRBV5-1|few|TRBJ2-5|TRBD1
CASSSGTGYQETQYF
TGCGCCAGCAGCTCAGGGACAGGGTACCAAGAGACCCAGTACTTC
>TRBV7-6|many|TRBJ2-1|TRBD2
CASSLVGTSGPNEQFF
TGTGCCAGCAGCTTAGTAGGGACTAGCGGCCCCAATGAGCAGTTCTTC
>TRBV2|-|TRBJ2-2|-
CASRVFQDTGELFF
TGTGCCAGCCGGGTCTTCCAGGACACCGGGGAGCTGTTTTTT
>TRBV12-3/TRBV12-4|-|TRBJ1-1|-
CASGRDTEAFF
TGTGCCAGCGGGAGAGACACTGAAGCTTTCTTT
>TRBV4-1|few|TRBJ2-5|TRBD1
CASSQAGRGETQYF
TGCGCCAGCAGCCAAGCAGGCAGGGGGGAGACCCAGTACTTC
>TRBV3-1|-|TRBJ1-2|-
CASHERGYGYTF
TGTGCCAGCCATGAGAGGGGATATGGCTACACCTTC
>TRBV11-2|few|TRBJ2-3|TRBD1
CASRGQGTSTDTQYF
TGTGCCAGCAGGGGACAGGGGACTAGCACAGATACGCAGTATTTT
>TRBV19|many|TRBJ2-3|-
CASRRSLVEADTQYF
TGTGCCAGTAGACGGTCCCTAGTCGAGGCAGATACGCAGTATTTT
>TRBV3-1|few|TRBJ1-2|-
CASSLRVQNYGYTF
TGTGCCAGCAGCTTACGGGTTCAGAACTATGGCTACACCTTC
>TRBV9|-|TRBJ2-5|TRBD2
CASSVGERGVQETQYF
TGTGCCAGCAGCGTAGGGGAGCGGGGGGTGCAAGAGACCCAGTACTTC
>TRBV5-1|few|TRBJ1-2|-
CASAPPETVGYGYTF
TGCGCCAGCGCACCTCCCGAGACAGTTGGCTATGGCTACACCTTC
>TRBV28|few|TRBJ1-1|-
CASSLRRDTEAFF
TGTGCCAGCAGTTTAAGGCGAGACACTGAAGCTTTCTTT
>TRBV5-1|few|TRBJ2-3|-
CASSLEGAARRTDTQYF
TGCGCCAGCAGCTTGGAAGGAGCAGCCCGGCGCACAGATACGCAGTATTTT
>TRBV5-1|many|TRBJ1-5|-
CASSLDASSQPQHF
TGCGCCAGCAGCTTGGACGCGTCCAGTCAGCCCCAGCATTTT
>TRBV20-1|-|TRBJ2-5|-
CSARDYRGSQETQYF
TGCAGTGCTAGAGACTATCGGGGCAGTCAAGAGACCCAGTACTTC
>TRBV7-2|-|TRBJ2-3|TRBD2
CASSLLGAGGQDTQYF
TGTGCCAGCAGCCTCTTAGGGGCGGGGGGGCAAGATACGCAGTATTTT
>TRBV4-2|many|TRBJ1-2|TRBD1
CASSHGSHGDRLSYGYTF
TGTGCCAGCAGCCATGGCTCTCACGGGGACAGATTATCCTATGGCTACACCTTC
>TRBV6-2/TRBV6-3|-|TRBJ1-1|TRBD1
CASSYPTGQGIVNTEAFF
TGTGCCAGCAGTTACCCTACGGGACAGGGGATCGTGAACACTGAAGCTTTCTTT
>TRBV2|-|TRBJ2-1|-
CASSARGDGQFF
TGTGCCAGCAGTGCCAGGGGAGATGGGCAGTTCTTC
>TRBV20-1|few|TRBJ2-1|TRBD2
CSATGLVYAEQFF
TGCAGTGCTACGGGACTAGTGTACGCTGAGCAGTTCTTC
>TRBV2|many|TRBJ1-5|TRBD1
CASSTTGDQPQHF
TGTGCCAGCAGTACAACAGGGGATCAGCCCCAGCATTTT
>TRBV5-1|-|TRBJ1-1|TRBD1
CASSWGQRGTEAFF
TGCGCCAGCAGCTGGGGACAGAGAGGCACTGAAGCTTTCTTT
>TRBV11-2|few|TRBJ2-4|-
CASSLGAGEAAKNIQYF
TGTGCCAGCAGCTTAGGGGCAGGGGAGGCGGCCAAAAACATTCAGTACTTC
>TRBV21-1|few|TRBJ2-3|-
CASSKERGLAGGRYYPDTQYF
TGTGCCAGCAGCAAGGAAAGGGGACTAGCGGGGGGCCGCTATTACCCAGATACGCAGTATTTT
>TRBV5-1|-|TRBJ2-1|TRBD2
CASSLLGGSSYNEQFF
TGCGCCAGCAGCTTGTTGGGCGGGAGCTCCTACAATGAGCAGTTCTTC
>TRBV30|few|TRBJ2-3|TRBD2
CAWRLAGGLPTDTQYF
TGTGCCTGGAGGCTAGCGGGGGGGCTTCCCACAGATACGCAGTATTTT
>TRBV2|few|TRBJ2-3|-
CASSASRDNTDTQYF
TGTGCCAGCAGTGCCTCCAGGGACAACACAGATACGCAGTATTTT
>TRBV3-1|few|TRBJ2-1|-
CASSQGTNEQFF
TGTGCCAGCAGCCAAGGTACAAATGAGCAGTTCTTC
>TRBV29-1|-|TRBJ2-5|-
CSVELFGVEWLNSETQYF
TGCAGCGTTGAATTGTTTGGGGTCGAGTGGTTGAATTCAGAGACCCAGTACTTC
>TRBV20-1|few|TRBJ2-1|-
CSARDWGDSYNEQFF
TGCAGTGCTAGAGATTGGGGGGACTCCTACAATGAGCAGTTCTTC